The sample holds one count of the clone carrying this TCR beta chain. Authors' processing steps: Amplifying reference gene primers gave estimates of nucleated cell counts. Measured with immunoSEQ multiplex PCR; TCRdb has only the in-frame clones, and not every one. Clonal size and the V and J genes are those of that table, whereas D and trimming came from the DNA. This repertoire shows 60,000 or so clones, roughly 70% found once; its top ten account for approximately 50%. The cohort comprised adults aged roughly 18 to 95 years residing in 20 to 25 US areas. The CDR3 covers 14 residues. V lost 5 bases and J lost 0, with 13 bases in between. Germline V gene data show CDR1 as SQVTM and CDR2 as ANQGSEA. The data belong to a study of blood T cell repertoires in COVID-19. Whole-study context: COVID-19 samples from acute and convalescent phases originated in the United States, Italy and Spain. T cells, B-cell-depleted T cells, or PBMCs provided the cDNA or gDNA that served as material.

This sequence joins TRBV29-1 and TRBJ1-1; D remains ambiguous. The sequence was collected from a woman aged 55 to 70 who had been exposed to COVID-19. Sequenced input: PBMCs or T cells enriched from blood (not recorded which). The CDR3 loop is CSVFLPYMNTEAFF. The CDR3 bases are TGCAGCGTTTTCCTTCCTTACATGAACACTGAAGCTTTCTTT.